The 24 T cell receptor beta chains below come from one sample, sequenced in a study of identical twins (dated by TCRdb to about 2016). Libraries were constructed by 5' RACE. The instrument was an Illumina HiSeq 2000. TCRdb applied fastp at Q25 and MiXCR to the public reads, then kept only in-frame beta chains. Rows with one shared CDR3 protein collapse into an entry with the most common genes and DNA. Across this sample there are around 1.7 million distinct CDR3 sequences, with around a third seen only once. In total, the top ten clones hold about 0.27% of the sample. Sequences were obtained from cord blood. Receptor source: a newborn girl in good health.

This clonotype showed up just a few times. The gene calls are TRBV7-2 and TRBJ1-2, with 7 bases identical to TRBD1. The length of the CDR3 is 14 residues. Germline V CDR1 and CDR2: SGHTA, FQGNSA. Trimming took 5 bases from V and 6 from J; bases not matched to a gene: 9. CDR3 protein: CASSNKQGRNGYTF. CDR3 bases: TGTGCCAGCAGCAACAAACAGGGGCGGAATGGCTACACCTTC.

This clonotype appeared a few times. The chain joins TRBV3-1 to TRBJ2-7; 7 positions agree with TRBD2. The CDR3 is 15 amino acids. Unmatched junction bases numbered 12, after V lost 3 bases and J lost 7 bases. Germline lookup yields CDR1 LGHDT and CDR2 YNNKEL (reference sequence). The CDR3 coding sequence is TGTGCCAGCAGCCATGATCTAGCGGCTAACAATGAGCAGTACTTC. This encodes CASSHDLAANNEQYF.

This clonotype has a handful of counts. The J gene is TRBJ1-5, the V gene TRBV3-1; unclear D gene. Germline V lookup: CDR1 LGHDT, CDR2 YNNKEL (reference sequence). CDR3 size: 16 residues. V was pared by 1 base and J by 4 bases, with 14 bases between. DNA of the CDR3: TGTGCCAGCAGCCAAGGTGTGTCCCTTCCGAATCAGCCCCAGCATTTT. Translating gives CASSQGVSLPNQPQHF.

V is TRBV20-1 and J is TRBJ2-1, with D possibly TRBD2 on 5 matching bases. Germline V gene lookup returns CDR1 DFQATT and CDR2 SNEGSKA (reference sequence). Trimming removed 4 bases from V and 5 bases from J, with 18 bases in between. The CDR3 is 15 amino acids. CDR3 DNA: TGCAGTGCTAAAAGGTTTATATGGGAGAACAATGAGCAGTTCTTC. Translating it yields CSAKRFIWENNEQFF.

The genes are TRBV18 and TRBJ2-3; 10 nucleotides agree with TRBD2. Germline V CDR1 and CDR2: KGHSH, LQKENI. J lost 5 bases, V lost 3 bases, and 5 bases had no gene match. The CDR3 runs 15 residues. The CDR3 loop is CASSPLAGEGDTQYF. CDR3 bases: TGTGCCAGCTCACCCCTAGCGGGAGAAGGAGATACGCAGTATTTT.

This clonotype was detected only a few times. The chain links TRBV20-1 to TRBJ2-7; the match to TRBD1 covers 8 bases. The CDR3 has 15 amino acids. The germline gives CDR1 DFQATT, CDR2 SNEGSKA (reference sequence). Unmatched junction bases numbered 9, after V lost 0 bases and J lost 5 bases. CDR3 residues: CSARDPTSTGDEQYF. The CDR3 nucleotides read TGCAGTGCTAGAGATCCCACCTCGACAGGGGACGAGCAGTACTTC.

This clonotype has just a few counts. The V and J genes are TRBV7-9 and TRBJ2-4; 8 bases are a match to TRBD2. Unmatched junction bases numbered 9, after V lost 2 bases and J lost 0 bases. Germline V lookup: CDR1 SEHNR, CDR2 FQNEAQ (reference sequence). There are 18 residues in the CDR3. The CDR3 coding sequence is TGTGCCAGCAGCTTAATTGTCGTAGCGGGGTTAGCCAAAAACATTCAGTACTTC. It specifies CASSLIVVAGLAKNIQYF.

This chain joins TRBV21-1 and TRBJ1-1. TRBV21-1 is a pseudogene segment. The length of the CDR3 is 18 residues. CDR3 nucleotide sequence: TGTGCCAGCAGCAACTCCCGGGACTCAGGGGACATGAACACTGAAGCTTTCTTT. Encoded protein: CASSNSRDSGDMNTEAFF.

V usage is TRBV24-1 and J usage is TRBJ1-1; D unclear. Trimming left V 9 bases short and J 1 base short, with 11 bases between. Germline lookup yields CDR1 KGHDR and CDR2 SFDVKD. The length of the CDR3 is 13 residues. This CDR3 reads CATLPRENTEAFF. CDR3 nucleotide sequence: TGTGCCACCCTCCCCCGGGAGAACACTGAAGCTTTCTTT.

This chain uses TRBV25-1 with TRBJ1-3; D uncertain. There are 15 residues in the CDR3. The V end was cut by 3 bases, the J end by 1 base, with 10 bases between. CDR1 and CDR2 (germline): MGHDK, SYGVNS. The CDR3 protein is CASSDRALSGNTIYF. CDR3 DNA sequence: TGTGCCAGCAGTGACCGTGCCTTATCTGGAAACACCATATATTTT.

The chain uses TRBV7-6 and TRBJ2-3; D may be TRBD2 (5 bases). The germline V gene encodes CDR1 SGHVS and CDR2 FNYEAQ. The CDR3 contains 14 residues. V was cut by 2 bases and J by 6 bases, with 12 bases left in between. The CDR3 protein is CASSLLASPDTQYF. The CDR3 DNA sequence: TGTGCCAGCAGCTTATTAGCGTCCCCGGATACGCAGTATTTT.

The chain recombines TRBV29-1 with TRBJ2-7; D is undetermined. The CDR3 has 13 residues. With 4 bases removed from V and 1 base from J, the gap between germline ends came to 11 bases. Germline loops: CDR1 SQVTM, CDR2 ANQGSEA. The CDR3 DNA follows: TGCAGCGTTGCCCCCACGGGTTCCTACGAGCAGTACTTC. Translation: CSVAPTGSYEQYF.

The chain links TRBV6-1 to TRBJ2-7, with D unclear. V lost 4 bases, J lost 0 bases, and 13 bases lay in between. From germline, CDR1 is MNHNS and CDR2 SASEGT. The CDR3 has 15 amino acids. The DNA for the CDR3 is TGTGCCAGCAGTGTTGGGCCCGAAAGCTCCTACGAGCAGTACTTC. Its protein product is CASSVGPESSYEQYF.

This clonotype was found a few times. J is TRBJ2-1 and V is TRBV6-2 or TRBV6-3; D uncertain. Germline V lookup: CDR1 MNHEY, CDR2 SVGEGT. The CDR3 is made up of 13 amino acids. The V end was cut by 6 bases, the J end by 8 bases, with 14 bases between. Written as DNA, the CDR3 is TGTGCCAGCAGCCAGATCAGAACCCATGAGCAGTTCTTC. This codes for CASSQIRTHEQFF.

The sample holds one count of this clonotype. The junction departs from germline at one end; a sequencing error may be responsible. This sequence joins TRBV7-2 and TRBJ2-7; D is undetermined. Germline CDR1 reads SGHTA; CDR2 reads FQGNSA. The CDR3 spans 14 residues. This CDR3 is CAGSLAGPSYEQYF. CDR3 sequence (DNA): TGTGCCGGCAGCTTAGCCGGGCCTTCCTACGAGCAGTACTTC.

J is TRBJ2-3 and V is TRBV20-1; D may be TRBD2 (6 bases). Germline CDR1 is DFQATT and CDR2 is SNEGSKA (reference sequence). There are 13 residues in the CDR3. CDR3 bases: TGCAGCTCTAGCGCCCCTAGCACAGATACGCAGTATTTT. Translated, it gives CSSSAPSTDTQYF.

This clonotype was seen a handful of times. The chain links TRBV28 to TRBJ1-1; TRBD1 agrees at 7 bases. This CDR3 spans 13 amino acids. Per the germline V gene, CDR1 is MDHEN and CDR2 is SYDVKM. The J segment lost 3 bases and the V segment lost 6 bases, leaving 4 bases of the junction unmatched. The CDR3 DNA sequence: TGTGCCAGCAGGACCGGGACAGACACTGAAGCTTTCTTT. Protein product: CASRTGTDTEAFF.

This clonotype was recorded a few times. This chain links TRBV7-2 with TRBJ2-1; 12 nucleotides agree with TRBD2. The V segment lost 5 bases and the J segment 5 bases; nucleotides outside the gene matches: 7. This CDR3 is 16 amino acids long. Germline assignment: CDR1 SGHTA and CDR2 FQGNSA. Here the CDR3 reads CASSLRLAGVNNEQFF. Written as DNA, the CDR3 is TGTGCCAGCAGCCTCCGACTAGCGGGGGTGAACAATGAGCAGTTCTTC.

J is TRBJ2-7 and V is TRBV5-1; no definite D call. Germline V gene lookup returns CDR1 SGHRS and CDR2 YFSETQ. V lost 4 bases, J lost 7 bases, and 12 bases lay in between. CDR3 length equals 12 residues. CDR3 region: CASSLDGVEQYF. The CDR3 DNA reads as TGCGCCAGCAGCCTCGACGGAGTGGAGCAGTACTTC.

This clonotype has only a few counts. The genes are TRBV20-1 and TRBJ2-1, with D unclear. V lost 6 bases and J lost 7, with 19 bases in between. CDR3 size: 14 residues. Germline lookup yields CDR1 DFQATT and CDR2 SNEGSKA (reference sequence). The CDR3 protein is CSAPAGNVLNEQFF. The CDR3 DNA sequence: TGCAGTGCGCCCGCAGGAAATGTCCTTAATGAGCAGTTCTTC.

Only a few counts were recorded for this clonotype. The chain uses TRBV29-1 and TRBJ2-5; D is ambiguous. Trimming cost V 7 bases and J 3 bases, with 12 bases left between them. Germline V CDR1 and CDR2: SQVTM, ANQGSEA. The CDR3 spans 12 residues. The CDR3 nucleotides are TGCAGCGGGACCGGGCCAGAAGAGACCCAGTACTTC. It translates to CSGTGPEETQYF.

V gene TRBV15 combines with J gene TRBJ1-4; 11 nucleotides align to TRBD1. The CDR3 is 21 amino acids. Trimming took 0 bases from V and 0 from J; bases not matched to a gene: 12. CDR1 and CDR2 (germline): LNHNV, YYDKDF (reference sequence). The CDR3 sequence is CATSRDVQDRGRDPTNEKLFF. DNA of the CDR3: TGTGCCACCAGCAGAGATGTCCAGGACAGGGGGCGAGACCCAACTAATGAAAAACTGTTTTTT. Full variable domain (rest looked up from reference TRBV15 and TRBJ1-4): DAMVIQNPRYQVTQFGKPVTLSCSQTLNHNVMYWYQQKSSQAPKLLFHYYDKDFNNEADTPDNFQSRRPNTSFCFLDIRSPGLGDTAMYLCATSRDVQDRGRDPTNEKLFFGSGTQLSVL.

This chain joins TRBV25-1 and TRBJ2-1; TRBD1 aligns across 12 bases. CDR3 length: 15 amino acids. The V gene end was trimmed by 1 base and the J gene end by 10 bases; junction bases not matched to a gene: 5. Germline values: CDR1 MGHDK, CDR2 SYGVNS. CDR3 sequence (DNA): TGTGCCAGCAGTGAATGGAGGGACAGGGGGCGCGAGCAGTTCTTC. The encoded protein is CASSEWRDRGREQFF.

J is TRBJ1-5 and V is TRBV9, with a possible D match to TRBD1 (6 bases). The V gene's germline CDR1 is SGDLS and CDR2 YYNGEE. Trimming took off 4 bases at V and 1 base at J, with 9 bases between the two ends. The CDR3 runs to 14 residues. CDR3 DNA sequence: TGTGCCAGCAGCACAGGGTTCAGCAATCAGCCCCAGCATTTT. Protein product: CASSTGFSNQPQHF.